Described below is a single T cell receptor beta chain sequence and its context. Its antigen is undetermined. The sample belongs to a study of CD8 T cells in Susac syndrome. Overall study context: There were Susac syndrome patients who were therapy-naive at blood draw, others on corticosteroids, and others on intravenous immunoglobulin alone.

Reverse transcription of roughly 0.45 to 1 ug RNA used random hexamers. TCRdb re-called the immunoSEQ multiplex PCR reads with MiXCR, one entry per CDR3 protein. The sample shows about 190,000 distinct CDR3 sequences, 95% of them seen only once. Findings and caveats of the study: The study's TCR sequencing and HLA analysis covered a relatively small number of individuals, and the study acknowledged this.

This sequence originates from a human donor with Susac syndrome. Sequencing was carried out using CD8+ T cells from PBMCs.

This CDR3 is CASSPLSATYEQYF. The CDR3 DNA reads as TGTGCCAGCAGCCCCCTGAGCGCCACCTACGAGCAGTACTTC. This chain uses TRBV7-9 with TRBJ2-7; D is unclear. The CDR3 spans 14 residues. V lost 5 bases and J 2 bases, leaving 13 bases between the germline ends. Germline assignment: CDR1 SEHNR and CDR2 FQNEAQ (reference sequence).